One sample yielded the 29 T cell receptor beta chains listed below, sequenced in a study of radiation and T cells in renal cell carcinoma (TCRdb year 2020). Library prep was done by the immunoSEQ multiplex PCR assay. TCRdb stores this immuneACCESS table with in-frame sequences only. Part of the clones is absent; in the studies checked, under half of the shortfall reflects unresolved V genes, and no reason is known for the rest. The sample profile shows some 26,000 clones; around 85% of them were found once. Together, the top ten hold approximately 31% of the sample. The sample's time point label, decoded: blood 2 weeks post-SBRT. The treatment or condition label on this specimen signifies: 15 Gy SBRT to primary tumor, nephrectomy 4 weeks later. Material: blood, obtained from a patient whose treatment included radiotherapy and nephrectomy. The receptors were sampled from a man aged 55-75 years with renal cell carcinoma.

The gene calls are TRBV19 and TRBJ2-4; D not resolved. There are 15 residues in the CDR3. With 4 bases removed from V and 3 bases from J, the gap between germline ends came to 13 bases. Germline V gives CDR1 LNHDA, CDR2 SQIVND (reference sequence). The CDR3 loop is CASSKEGTVKNIQYF. The CDR3 DNA sequence: TGTGCCAGTAGTAAGGAAGGTACGGTCAAAAACATTCAGTACTTC.

The V and J genes are TRBV7-8 and TRBJ1-3; a possible D gene is TRBD1 (5 bases). The length of the CDR3 is 14 residues. With 3 bases removed from V and 3 bases from J, the gap between germline ends came to 9 bases. Per the germline V gene, CDR1 is SGHVS and CDR2 is FQNEAQ. The CDR3 DNA sequence: TGTGCCAGCAGCTTGGCAGGGTTTGGAAACACCATATATTTT. It codes for CASSLAGFGNTIYF.

The V gene is TRBV7-9, the J gene TRBJ1-4; tentatively, D is TRBD1 (6 bases). Trimming took off 3 bases at V and 5 bases at J, with 16 bases between the two ends. The germline V gene encodes CDR1 SEHNR and CDR2 FQNEAQ (reference sequence). The CDR3 length is 16 residues. The CDR3 nucleotides are TGTGCCAGCAGCTTTGGCCAAGGGGGTCGGAATGAAAAACTGTTTTTT. It specifies CASSFGQGGRNEKLFF.

CDR3 sequence: CASSGAQGAQDEQFF. The CDR3 region has the DNA TGTGCCAGCAGCGGAGCACAGGGGGCGCAGGATGAGCAGTTCTTC. This chain joins TRBV9 and TRBJ2-1; the match to TRBD1 covers 9 bases. With 3 bases clipped from V and 8 bases from J, the junction kept 9 bases outside the gene matches. CDR1 and CDR2 (germline): SGDLS, YYNGEE. The CDR3 totals 15 residues.

The gene calls are TRBV10-3 and TRBJ2-7; 12 bases agree with TRBD1. Germline CDR1 reads ENHRY; CDR2 reads SYGVKD. The CDR3 has 17 amino acids. J lost 7 bases, V lost 0 bases, and 10 bases had no gene match. CDR3 protein: CAISESTVGQGAREQYF. CDR3 DNA sequence: TGTGCCATCAGTGAGTCGACGGTGGGACAGGGGGCACGGGAGCAGTACTTC.

This clone was seen only a few times. The chain recombines TRBV28 with TRBJ1-1; D not resolved. The CDR3 is 13 amino acids. CDR1 MDHEN and CDR2 SYDVKM come from the germline V gene. Trimming shortened V by 6 bases and J by 3 bases, and 11 bases separated the two germline ends. The CDR3 DNA follows: TGTGCCAGCAGGATATACGGGGACACTGAAGCTTTCTTT. Its protein is CASRIYGDTEAFF.

The chain combines TRBV7-6 with TRBJ2-1; unclear D gene. Deletions cut 2 bases from V and 9 bases from J, with 8 bases between. The CDR3 extends over 12 amino acids. Germline V lookup: CDR1 SGHVS, CDR2 FNYEAQ. CDR3 protein: CASSLSSGEQFF. The CDR3 nucleotides are TGTGCCAGCAGCTTAAGCTCGGGTGAGCAGTTCTTC. Looking up the rest from reference TRBV7-6 and TRBJ2-1 gives the full variable domain: GAGVSQSPRYKVTKRGQDVALRCDPISGHVSLYWYRQALGQGPEFLTYFNYEAQQDKSGLPNDRFSAERPEGSISTLTIQRTEQRDSAMYRCASSLSSGEQFFGPGTRLTVL.

The sample holds one count of this clone. V is TRBV28 and J is TRBJ2-5, with 11 bases matching TRBD1. V gave up 7 bases and J gave up 5 bases; unmatched junction bases: 12. CDR1 and CDR2 (germline): MDHEN, SYDVKM. The CDR3 sequence is 16 residues long. The CDR3 nucleotides are TGTGCCAGCACTCTTAGGACAGGGGGCAAGTTGGAGACCCAGTACTTC. It yields the protein CASTLRTGGKLETQYF.

This chain links TRBV7-2 with TRBJ1-6, with a tentative D call TRBD1 (6 bases). The CDR3 extends over 16 amino acids. CDR1 and CDR2 (germline): SGHTA, FQGNSA. With 5 bases removed from V and 7 bases from J, the gap between germline ends came to 18 bases. In DNA, the CDR3 is TGTGCCAGCAGCCCCTTCGCAGGGGAGAGCAATTCACCCCTCCACTTT. It specifies CASSPFAGESNSPLHF.

The CDR3: CASSPLAGGNTIYF. CDR3 in DNA: TGTGCCAGCTCACCATTGGCAGGTGGAAACACCATATATTTT. The chain couples TRBV18 to TRBJ1-3, with D uncertain. Trimming removed 2 bases at V and 3 bases at J, with 8 bases between. CDR1 is KGHSH, CDR2 LQKENI, per germline. This CDR3 has 14 residues.

The J gene is TRBJ2-7, the V gene TRBV7-9, with TRBD1 identical over 9 bases. The length of the CDR3 is 14 residues. Germline V gene sequence: CDR1 SEHNR, CDR2 FQNEAQ (reference sequence). The ends lost 0 bases at V and 6 bases at J; junction bases unmatched: 3. The CDR3 DNA is TGTGCCAGCAGCTTAGCGTCGGGACAGGGCGAGCAGTACTTC. Amino acids: CASSLASGQGEQYF.

V and J are TRBV5-1 and TRBJ1-2; 7 positions match TRBD1. The V gene end was trimmed by 1 base and the J gene end by 7 bases; junction bases not matched to a gene: 7. Looked up from germline, CDR1 is SGHRS and CDR2 is YFSETQ. The CDR3 is 14 amino acids. CDR3 region: CASSLIVGGFGYTF. The CDR3 nucleotides read TGCGCCAGCAGCTTGATAGTAGGGGGCTTTGGCTACACCTTC.

The V and J genes are TRBV5-1 and TRBJ2-5; TRBD2 agrees at 11 bases. Germline V CDR1 and CDR2: SGHRS, YFSETQ. V shed 4 bases, J shed 0 bases, and the junction held 5 bases outside the gene matches. The length of the CDR3 is 16 residues. CDR3: CASSVAGGWYQETQYF. The CDR3 region has the DNA TGCGCCAGCAGCGTAGCGGGAGGGTGGTACCAAGAGACCCAGTACTTC.

This clone appeared once. The chain recombines TRBV2 with TRBJ2-7, with D hard to call. The V end lost 4 bases, the J end lost 2 bases, and 12 bases lay between the germline ends. CDR1 and CDR2 (germline): SNHLY, FYNNEI. The CDR3 consists of 14 residues. Written as DNA, the CDR3 is TGTGCCAGCAGTGTGATGACCGCAACCTACGAGCAGTACTTC. Amino acid sequence: CASSVMTATYEQYF.

The CDR3 coding sequence is TGTGCCAGCAGCGTCCACCTTGGGGCGGGAGGGCCTAGTGAGCAGTTCTTC. Translated, it gives CASSVHLGAGGPSEQFF. The gene calls are TRBV9 and TRBJ2-1, with 9 bases fitting TRBD2. This CDR3 comprises 17 residues. With V trimmed by 2 bases and J by 9 bases, 15 bases remained unmatched. Germline values: CDR1 SGDLS, CDR2 YYNGEE.

The rearrangement joins TRBV5-5 to TRBJ1-1; a weak D match, TRBD1 (6 bases). This CDR3 contains 15 residues. V was pared by 6 bases and J by 1 base, with 16 bases between. Germline CDR1 SGHKS, CDR2 YYEKEE (reference sequence). This chain's CDR3 is CASNKLDRTNTEAFF. CDR3 in DNA: TGTGCCAGCAACAAATTAGACAGGACGAACACTGAAGCTTTCTTT.

The gene calls are TRBV7-5 and TRBJ1-2. TRBV7-5 is designated a pseudogene. The CDR3 covers 16 residues. CDR3 protein: CARSLGRGIPNYGYTF. The CDR3 coding sequence is TGTGCCAGAAGTTTAGGTCGGGGGATTCCTAACTATGGCTACACCTTC.

J is TRBJ2-7 and V is TRBV19; a possible D gene is TRBD1 (5 bases). The CDR3 contains 14 residues. Between the trimmed V and J ends, which lost 5 bases and 4 bases, there was a span of 15 bases. CDR1 LNHDA and CDR2 SQIVND come from the germline V gene (reference sequence). The CDR3 DNA reads as TGTGCCAGTAGTTCCCGCAGGGAAGGGTACGAGCAGTACTTC. This gives the protein CASSSRREGYEQYF.

The V call is TRBV19, the J call TRBJ1-2, with D uncertain. Germline CDR1 LNHDA, CDR2 SQIVND (reference sequence). V lost 7 bases and J lost 1, with 4 bases in between. The CDR3 contains 11 residues. The CDR3 loop reads CASTYNYGYTF. The CDR3, as DNA: TGTGCCAGTACCTATAACTATGGCTACACCTTC.

The V gene is TRBV19, the J gene TRBJ2-7; D perhaps matches TRBD2 (6 bases). Trimming stripped 6 bases from V and 0 bases from J, with 18 bases between. Germline values: CDR1 LNHDA, CDR2 SQIVND (reference sequence). CDR3 length: 16 amino acids. The CDR3 protein is CASSATASGPSYEQYF. The CDR3 nucleotides are TGTGCCAGTAGCGCCACCGCCAGCGGGCCCTCCTACGAGCAGTACTTC. The whole variable domain, filled in from reference TRBV19 and TRBJ2-7, reads DGGITQSPKYLFRKEGQNVTLSCEQNLNHDAMYWYRQDPGQGLRLIYYSQIVNDFQKGDIAEGYSVSREKKESFPLTVTSAQKNPTAFYLCASSATASGPSYEQYFGPGTRLTVT.

The chain has TRBV29-1 and TRBJ2-7, with 9 nucleotides matching TRBD2. The CDR3 totals 14 residues. Looked up from germline, CDR1 is SQVTM and CDR2 is ANQGSEA. V dropped 0 bases and J dropped 6; count of bases not matched to a gene: 6. The CDR3 protein is CSVEEVAGATEQYF. CDR3 in DNA: TGCAGCGTTGAAGAGGTAGCGGGAGCGACCGAGCAGTACTTC.

This clone was seen only once. The chain couples TRBV7-8 to TRBJ2-1, with 7 bases lining up with TRBD2. The germline V gene has CDR1 SGHVS and CDR2 FQNEAQ. The CDR3 spans 11 residues. V dropped 5 bases and J dropped 12; count of bases not matched to a gene: 4. For the CDR3, the DNA is TGTGCCAGCAGCGTGAGCGGGATGCAGTTCTTC. The encoded protein is CASSVSGMQFF.

The chain links TRBV5-1 to TRBJ2-2, with 13 bases lining up with TRBD2. V lost 7 bases to trimming and J lost 7 bases; unmatched junction nucleotides: 7. This CDR3 comprises 15 residues. Germline V gene data show CDR1 as SGHRS and CDR2 as YFSETQ. CDR3 bases: TGCGCCAGCCATGGACTAGCGGGAGCTGGCGGGGAGCTGTTTTTT. Residues: CASHGLAGAGGELFF.

This clone was detected only a few times. The chain combines TRBV4-1 with TRBJ2-7; 8 bases agree with TRBD2. Germline CDR1 is MGHRA and CDR2 is YSYEKL. The CDR3 covers 16 residues. The ends lost 1 base at V and 0 bases at J; junction bases unmatched: 5. CDR3 in DNA: TGCGCCAGCAGCCAAGGGGGACTAGTGAGCTCCTACGAGCAGTACTTC. It encodes CASSQGGLVSSYEQYF.

The V call is TRBV27, the J call TRBJ2-3; D gene unclear. The ends were cut back, 5 bases at V and 4 bases at J, with 16 bases in the middle. Germline CDR1 MNHEY, CDR2 SMNVEV (reference sequence). There are 15 residues in the CDR3. CDR3 protein: CASSPLADPSDTQYF. CDR3 bases: TGTGCCAGCAGTCCTCTGGCCGACCCTTCAGATACGCAGTATTTT.

V and J are TRBV7-9 and TRBJ2-1, with D unclear. V was pared by 9 bases and J by 13 bases, with 22 bases between. The CDR3 has 13 amino acids. Germline V gene sequence: CDR1 SEHNR, CDR2 FQNEAQ (reference sequence). CDR3 protein: CASNRPLMDQQFF. As DNA, the CDR3 is TGTGCCAGTAACCGACCCCTCATGGATCAACAGTTCTTC.

The CDR3: CASSQVTTPVEKLFF. CDR3 DNA: TGCGCCAGCAGCCAAGTTACTACCCCAGTGGAGAAACTGTTTTTT. The chain recombines TRBV4-1 with TRBJ1-4, with D hard to call. The germline V gene has CDR1 MGHRA and CDR2 YSYEKL. With 1 base removed from V and 11 bases from J, the gap between germline ends came to 17 bases. CDR3 length equals 15 residues.

The chain recombines TRBV19 with TRBJ1-2; 12 positions agree with TRBD1. Trimming took 4 bases from V and 4 from J; bases not matched to a gene: 10. Germline CDR1 reads LNHDA; CDR2 reads SQIVND (reference sequence). The CDR3 has 17 residues. The CDR3 coding sequence is TGTGCCAGTAGTAACGACGGGACAGGGGGCGCGCTCTATGGCTACACCTTC. Translating gives CASSNDGTGGALYGYTF.

This chain's CDR3 is CASSLDARTYEQYF. The CDR3 nucleotides are TGCGCCAGCAGCTTGGATGCCAGAACCTACGAGCAGTACTTC. The chain carries TRBV5-1 and TRBJ2-7; D not resolved. V was trimmed by 0 bases and J by 2 bases, leaving 9 bases between them. The CDR3 contains 14 residues. Per germline, CDR1 SGHRS and CDR2 YFSETQ.